This TCR beta chain was observed in a study of human T cells and chemical hapten exposure. The V segment lost 5 bases and the J segment 7 bases; nucleotides outside the gene matches: 10. Germline V gives CDR1 SGHTA, CDR2 FQGNSA. This CDR3 is built from 15 residues. Time point indicated: patch test 3, about 24 weeks after DPC sensitization. Treatment specified: therapeutic diphenylcyclopropenone sensitization with weekly scalp DPC. Total RNA was isolated from whole blood that had not been fractionated. This clonotype was detected a few times. TCRdb reprocessed the RACE reads via MiXCR and lists one record per CDR3 protein. The sample yields about 76,000 distinct CDR3 sequences, over 10% seen once.

Sequenced material: whole blood, taken in connection with sensitization to the hapten diphenylcyclopropenone (DPC). V is TRBV7-2 and J is TRBJ2-1, with 8 bases aligning to TRBD2. The TCR comes from a woman aged 45-65 years with alopecia areata. Some clones in this sample may be carry-over from other donors' samples. The CDR3 sequence: CASSPSSGSGNEQFF. In nucleotides, the CDR3 is TGTGCCAGCAGCCCGTCTAGCGGGTCGGGTAATGAGCAGTTCTTC.